Shown below are 28 T cell receptor beta chains from a single sample sequenced in a study of T cells of healthy individuals. From the 5' RACE reads, TCRdb called clonotypes with MiXCR, one entry per CDR3 protein. The sample shows roughly 87,000 distinct CDR3 sequences, roughly 15% of them seen only once. The receptors stem from a human donor in good health.

This rearrangement joins TRBV5-5 to TRBJ1-4, with D unclear. The V gene lost 0 bases and the J gene lost 3 bases, with 6 bases spanning the gap. Germline V lookup: CDR1 SGHKS, CDR2 YYEKEE (reference sequence). This CDR3 contains 14 residues. In DNA form, the CDR3 reads TGTGCCAGCAGCTTGGAGGCCCCTAATGAAAAACTGTTTTTT. Protein: CASSLEAPNEKLFF.

V gene TRBV5-1 combines with J gene TRBJ2-1; 11 bases line up with TRBD2. The length of the CDR3 is 15 residues. CDR1 SGHRS and CDR2 YFSETQ come from the germline V gene. The J segment lost 8 bases and the V segment lost 4 bases, leaving 8 bases of the junction unmatched. The CDR3 nucleotides read TGCGCCAGCAGCATAGCGGGAGGGTCTGGCGATGAGCAGTTCTTC. Translating it yields CASSIAGGSGDEQFF.

This chain uses TRBV2 with TRBJ2-1; tentative D call: TRBD2 (5 bases). V lost 8 bases and J lost 4, with 15 bases in between. Germline CDR1 reads SNHLY; CDR2 reads FYNNEI. This CDR3 contains 14 residues. The CDR3 loop reads CASGSRTPYNEQFF. DNA for the CDR3: TGTGCCAGCGGGTCAAGGACTCCGTACAATGAGCAGTTCTTC.

The chain couples TRBV4-2 to TRBJ2-3, with TRBD2 matching 9 bases. Trimming at V came to 0 bases and at J to 5 bases, leaving 6 bases not matched to a gene. The CDR3 extends over 16 amino acids. Germline V lookup: CDR1 LGHNA, CDR2 YNFKEQ. DNA for the CDR3: TGTGCCAGCAGCCAAGACGGGGCGGGGGGGGTAGATACGCAGTATTTT. This translates into CASSQDGAGGVDTQYF.

This clonotype was seen once. The chain carries TRBV7-9 and TRBJ1-2, with TRBD1 identical over 8 bases. The V segment lost 4 bases and the J segment 3 bases; nucleotides outside the gene matches: 7. The CDR3 is made up of 15 amino acids. Per germline, CDR1 SEHNR and CDR2 FQNEAQ (reference sequence). The CDR3 reads CASSSQGARHYGYTF. CDR3 sequence (DNA): TGTGCCAGCAGCTCCCAGGGGGCGAGACACTATGGCTACACCTTC.

Only a few counts were recorded for this clonotype. The V and J genes are TRBV3-1 and TRBJ2-4; 9 bases align to TRBD1. V dropped 4 bases and J dropped 4; count of bases not matched to a gene: 5. Germline CDR1 LGHDT, CDR2 YNNKEL (reference sequence). The CDR3 spans 15 residues. CDR3 protein: CASSLHGTGKNIQYF. The CDR3 DNA reads TGTGCCAGCAGCCTCCATGGGACAGGGAAAAACATTCAGTACTTC.

This clonotype was counted only a few times. The chain combines TRBV14 with TRBJ1-1; D might be TRBD1 (6 bases). CDR1 is SGHDN, CDR2 FVKESK, per germline. This CDR3 comprises 17 residues. V lost 1 base, J lost 0 bases, and 15 bases lay in between. The CDR3 region has the DNA TGTGCCAGCAGCCAAGGGAGCGGGGGGCGACTGAACACTGAAGCTTTCTTT. Amino acids: CASSQGSGGRLNTEAFF.

This clonotype was detected only a few times. The rearrangement joins TRBV6-5 to TRBJ2-7; possible D gene TRBD1, 5 bases. The CDR3 contains 12 residues. In germline, CDR1 is MNHEY, CDR2 SVGAGI. Between the trimmed V and J ends, which lost 2 bases and 3 bases, there was a span of 5 bases. For the CDR3, the DNA is TGTGCCAGCAGTTACGACAGCTACGAGCAGTACTTC. This sequence encodes CASSYDSYEQYF.

The gene calls are TRBV7-9 and TRBJ2-1; 8 bases are shared with TRBD1. The CDR3 length is 14 residues. With V trimmed by 7 bases and J by 10 bases, 12 bases remained unmatched. Germline V gene sequence: CDR1 SEHNR, CDR2 FQNEAQ (reference sequence). The CDR3 nucleotides are TGTGCCAGCATCCCCGGACAGGGATCCTTCGAGCAGTTCTTC. It specifies CASIPGQGSFEQFF.

The CDR3 loop is CASSSTSGSSVPYEQYF. CDR3 DNA: TGTGCCAGCAGTTCGACTAGCGGGAGCTCCGTTCCCTACGAGCAGTACTTC. The V and J genes are TRBV28 and TRBJ2-7; TRBD2 aligns across 12 bases. The CDR3 is 17 amino acids. The ends lost 4 bases at V and 2 bases at J; junction bases unmatched: 9. The V gene's germline CDR1 is MDHEN and CDR2 SYDVKM.

This chain connects TRBV28 to TRBJ2-2, with a possible D match to TRBD1 (6 bases). This CDR3 comprises 16 residues. Germline V gene lookup returns CDR1 MDHEN and CDR2 SYDVKM. V lost 5 bases and J lost 1, with 14 bases in between. CDR3 nucleotides: TGTGCCAGCAGTCCTGGGGACACAAAGAACACCGGGGAGCTGTTTTTT. Translating it yields CASSPGDTKNTGELFF.

Only a few counts were recorded for this clonotype. The V gene is TRBV28, the J gene TRBJ2-1, with 8 bases identical to TRBD2. V lost 7 bases to trimming and J lost 12 bases; unmatched junction nucleotides: 11. CDR1 MDHEN and CDR2 SYDVKM come from the germline V gene. The CDR3 has 13 amino acids. CDR3 bases: TGTGCCAGCATCCCGGGAGGGGGGTTAGTGCAGTTCTTC. As protein: CASIPGGGLVQFF.

This clonotype appeared many times. The chain joins TRBV4-1 to TRBJ1-5; possibly TRBD1 for D (5 bases). The germline V and J ends were trimmed by 6 bases and 1 base, with 10 bases remaining between them. The CDR3 contains 14 residues. CDR1 MGHRA and CDR2 YSYEKL come from the germline V gene. The chain's CDR3 is CASRAGGSNQPQHF. CDR3 nucleotides: TGCGCCAGCAGGGCGGGGGGAAGCAATCAGCCCCAGCATTTT.

The genes are TRBV7-9 and TRBJ1-4; D unresolved. Germline V lookup: CDR1 SEHNR, CDR2 FQNEAQ (reference sequence). V lost 0 bases, J lost 4 bases, and 9 bases lay in between. This CDR3 comprises 15 residues. The CDR3: CASSLAAVHNEKLFF. CDR3 coding DNA: TGTGCCAGCAGCTTAGCGGCGGTTCATAATGAAAAACTGTTTTTT.

The table lists this clonotype with a few counts. The rearrangement links TRBV28 to TRBJ2-7; 8 bases match TRBD1. Per the germline V gene, CDR1 is MDHEN and CDR2 is SYDVKM. Trimming removed 4 bases from V and 0 bases from J; junction bases left unmatched: 5. The CDR3 runs to 15 residues. The CDR3 DNA sequence: TGTGCCAGCAGTTATCGGACAGGGAGCTCCTACGAGCAGTACTTC. The encoded protein is CASSYRTGSSYEQYF. Full variable domain (missing parts from reference TRBV28 and TRBJ2-7): DVKVTQSSRYLVKRTGEKVFLECVQDMDHENMFWYRQDPGLGLRLIYFSYDVKMKEKGDIPEGYSVSREKKERFSLILESASTNQTSMYLCASSYRTGSSYEQYFGPGTRLTVT.

The genes are TRBV7-2 and TRBJ2-1, with 10 bases that match TRBD2. The junction had 2 bases not matched to a gene; V was cut back by 5 bases and J by 4 bases. In germline, CDR1 is SGHTA, CDR2 FQGNSA. The CDR3 consists of 14 residues. The CDR3: CASSRGLAYNEQFF. In DNA form, the CDR3 reads TGTGCCAGCAGCCGGGGACTAGCGTACAATGAGCAGTTCTTC.

The chain combines TRBV5-1 with TRBJ2-7; 8 nucleotides line up with TRBD1. This CDR3 spans 14 amino acids. V gave up 0 bases and J gave up 5 bases; unmatched junction bases: 4. Looked up from germline, CDR1 is SGHRS and CDR2 is YFSETQ. The CDR3, as DNA: TGCGCCAGCAGCTTGGCGACAGGGGTCGACGAGCAGTACTTC. Its protein product is CASSLATGVDEQYF.

The rearrangement links TRBV9 to TRBJ2-2; 7 positions agree with TRBD1. Germline assignment: CDR1 SGDLS and CDR2 YYNGEE. The CDR3 has 16 residues. Trimming cost V 0 bases and J 3 bases; bases outside gene matches: 5. The CDR3 region is CASSVEGTADTGELFF. The CDR3 region has the DNA TGTGCCAGCAGCGTAGAAGGGACAGCGGACACCGGGGAGCTGTTTTTT.

This clonotype was picked up a small number of times. This chain connects TRBV28 to TRBJ1-5, with TRBD1 identical over 10 bases. The CDR3 runs to 15 residues. CDR1 is MDHEN and CDR2 is SYDVKM in the germline V gene. J was trimmed by 4 bases and V by 2 bases; bases with no gene match: 2. The CDR3 coding sequence is TGTGCCAGCAGTTTAGACAGGGGGCCAAATCAGCCCCAGCATTTT. This encodes CASSLDRGPNQPQHF.

The genes are TRBV27 and TRBJ2-5; 7 positions agree with TRBD1. This CDR3 has 14 amino acids. Germline V gives CDR1 MNHEY, CDR2 SMNVEV (reference sequence). Trimming took 3 bases from V and 0 from J; bases not matched to a gene: 1. CDR3 nucleotide sequence: TGTGCCAGCAGTTTTACAGGGGACCAAGAGACCCAGTACTTC. Its translation is CASSFTGDQETQYF.

This clonotype was observed a few times. This chain joins TRBV7-9 and TRBJ2-5, with D unresolved. V lost 5 bases, J lost 5 bases, and 3 bases lay in between. Germline CDR1 is SEHNR and CDR2 is FQNEAQ (reference sequence). The CDR3 has 10 residues. The CDR3 spells CASSPETQYF. The CDR3 DNA sequence: TGTGCCAGCAGCCCTGAGACCCAGTACTTC.

The chain links TRBV7-6 to TRBJ2-1; 7 bases match TRBD2. Germline CDR1 reads SGHVS; CDR2 reads FNYEAQ. J was trimmed by 5 bases and V by 3 bases; bases with no gene match: 4. This CDR3 has 14 amino acids. The CDR3 DNA reads TGTGCCAGCAGCTTGGGGGGGTGGAACAATGAGCAGTTCTTC. It translates to CASSLGGWNNEQFF.

As regards this clonotype: Germline and junction disagree at one end, which may indicate a read error. The J gene is TRBJ2-3, the V gene TRBV6-1; D gene ambiguous. CDR1 and CDR2 from the germline V gene are MNHNS and SASEGT. This CDR3 is built from 16 residues. Here the CDR3 DNA reads TGTGCCAGCAGCTCCCTACCTCTCGCGTTGGCAGATACGCAGTGTTTT. Protein: CASSSLPLALADTQCF.

The sample holds a few counts of this clonotype. The V call is TRBV10-3, the J call TRBJ2-1, with D unclear. CDR1 is ENHRY and CDR2 is SYGVKD in the germline V gene. This CDR3 is 12 amino acids long. Trimming took off 7 bases at V and 8 bases at J, with 12 bases between the two ends. The CDR3 loop is CAIKGIMDEQFF. CDR3 bases: TGTGCCATCAAGGGTATCATGGATGAGCAGTTCTTC.

This clonotype was detected a few times. The chain has TRBV2 and TRBJ1-5; 7 nucleotides match TRBD1. Unmatched junction bases numbered 5, after V lost 6 bases and J lost 6 bases. Looked up from germline, CDR1 is SNHLY and CDR2 is FYNNEI. The CDR3 length is 13 residues. The DNA of the CDR3 is TGTGCCAGCAGACAAGACAGGGCTCAGCCCCAGCATTTT. Its translation: CASRQDRAQPQHF. The full variable domain, completed using reference TRBV2 and TRBJ1-5, is EPEVTQTPSHQVTQMGQEVILRCVPISNHLYFYWYRQILGQKVEFLVSFYNNEISEKSEIFDDQFSVERPDGSNFTLKIRSTKLEDSAMYFCASRQDRAQPQHFGDGTRLSIL.

This chain joins TRBV24-1 and TRBJ2-3; TRBD2 agrees at 11 bases. The CDR3 extends over 16 amino acids. The V and J ends lost 3 bases and 7 bases, in that order; junction bases with no gene match: 8. Germline-derived CDR1 and CDR2 are KGHDR and SFDVKD. CDR3 sequence reads: CATSDPGLADVYTQYF. CDR3 sequence (DNA): TGTGCCACCAGTGATCCGGGACTAGCGGACGTGTATACGCAGTATTTT.

The chain has TRBV12-3 or TRBV12-4 and TRBJ2-5; TRBD1 aligns across 9 bases. This CDR3 spans 14 amino acids. Trimming removed 5 bases from V and 5 bases from J; junction bases left unmatched: 6. The CDR3 reads CASSGDRAPETQYF. CDR3 DNA sequence: TGTGCCAGCAGTGGGGACAGGGCCCCGGAGACCCAGTACTTC.

This rearrangement joins TRBV10-3 to TRBJ2-3; tentatively, D is TRBD1 or TRBD2 (6 bases each). V shed 6 bases and J shed 0 bases, with 13 bases lying between them. The CDR3 covers 15 residues. CDR1 and CDR2 from the germline V gene are ENHRY and SYGVKD. The CDR3 nucleotides are TGTGCCATCAGGGAGGGGGGACTCAGCACAGATACGCAGTATTTT. Amino acid sequence: CAIREGGLSTDTQYF.